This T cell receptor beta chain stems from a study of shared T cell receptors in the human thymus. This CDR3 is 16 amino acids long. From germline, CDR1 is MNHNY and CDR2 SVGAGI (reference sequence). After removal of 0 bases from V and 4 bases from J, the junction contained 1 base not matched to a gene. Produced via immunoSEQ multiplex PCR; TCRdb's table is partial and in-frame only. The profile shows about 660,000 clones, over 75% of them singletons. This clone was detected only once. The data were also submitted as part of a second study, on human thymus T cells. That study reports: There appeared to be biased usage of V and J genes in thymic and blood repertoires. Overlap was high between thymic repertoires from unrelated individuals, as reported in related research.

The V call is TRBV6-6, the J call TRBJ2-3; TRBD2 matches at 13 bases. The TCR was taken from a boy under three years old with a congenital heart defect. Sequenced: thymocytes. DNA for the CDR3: TGTGCCAGCAGTTACTCTGGACTAGCGGGAGCAGATACGCAGTATTTT. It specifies CASSYSGLAGADTQYF.